In this sample, the clone carrying this T cell receptor beta chain turned up many times. Its antigen is currently unknown. These data belong to a study of spatial heterogeneity in lung cancer. Across the whole study: Within raw reads, each unique TCR and UMI combination appeared on average more than ten times. Whole-study results and caveats: Blood contained ubiquitous expanded tumor TCRs more at resection than at follow-up.

Time point specified: sample taken at primary tumor resection. Whole RNA obtained from tumor, nontumor lung or frozen PBMC underwent sequencing without sorting. Samples came from 60 to 75 TRACERx patients with untreated early-stage lung cancer. Every TCR cDNA molecule bore its own unique molecular identifier. Via MiXCR, TCRdb re-called the 5' RACE reads, giving one row per CDR3 protein. The table lists roughly 8,000 distinct CDR3 sequences, around 5% of them singletons. The trim removed 6 bases at V and 3 bases at J, leaving 3 bases unmatched. The CDR3 contains 14 residues. CDR1 is LNHNV, CDR2 YYDKDF, per germline (reference sequence).

Sequences were derived from PBMCs, sampled at surgery. The rearrangement joins TRBV15 to TRBJ2-1; 9 bases align to TRBD1. The receptor was isolated from a male donor with early-stage non-small cell lung cancer. CDR3 nucleotide sequence: TGTGCCACCAGTAGGGGACAGGGCTACAATGAGCAGTTCTTC. Translating it yields CATSRGQGYNEQFF.